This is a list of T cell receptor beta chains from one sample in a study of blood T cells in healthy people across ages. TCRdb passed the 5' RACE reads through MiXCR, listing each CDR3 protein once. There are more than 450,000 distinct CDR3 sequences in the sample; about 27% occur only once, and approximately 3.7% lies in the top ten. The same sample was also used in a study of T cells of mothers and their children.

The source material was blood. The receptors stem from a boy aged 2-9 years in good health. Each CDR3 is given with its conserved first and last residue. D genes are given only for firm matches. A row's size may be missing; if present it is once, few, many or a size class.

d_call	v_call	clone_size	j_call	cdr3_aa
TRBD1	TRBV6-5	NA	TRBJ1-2	CASSRQGAYGYTF
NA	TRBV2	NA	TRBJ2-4	CASSEAAAKNIQYF
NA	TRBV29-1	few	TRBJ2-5	CSVEDLGGETRYF
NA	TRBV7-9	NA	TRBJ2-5	CASSLGGSHSLGTQYF
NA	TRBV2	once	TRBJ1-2	CASGRDIYGYTF
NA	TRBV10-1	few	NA	CASSESIGSSYNEQFF
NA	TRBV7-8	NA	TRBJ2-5	CASSLGSQSVQTQYF
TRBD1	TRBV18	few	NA	CASSPRGQGAYEQYF
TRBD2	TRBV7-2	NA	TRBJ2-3	CASGGLAGVTQYF
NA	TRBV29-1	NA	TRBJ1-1	CSVQQKTNTEAFF
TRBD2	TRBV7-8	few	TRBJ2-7	CASSVSSGSYYEQYF